This record looks at one T cell receptor beta chain sequence and its context. The source of the sample is a study of blood T cell repertoires in COVID-19. Turning to the study itself: Sources were T cells, B-cell-depleted T cells, or PBMCs; the material itself was cDNA or gDNA.

The V gene's germline CDR1 is MNHEY and CDR2 SMNVEV (reference sequence). This CDR3 has 13 amino acids. Germline trimming cut 8 bases from V and 2 bases from J; bases unmatched to any gene: 3. The data were produced by immunoSEQ multiplex PCR, yet TCRdb's version contains in-frame clones alone and is incomplete. The table includes 150,000 to 200,000 clones, more than 65% detected once. Which cohort a participant joined came from the clinical history participants gave. V gene TRBV27 combines with J gene TRBJ1-2; 9 nucleotides match TRBD1. The origin of this receptor is a woman between 45 and 65 years old with acute COVID-19. Source material: PBMCs or T cells enriched from blood (not recorded which). The CDR3 reads CASAGTGNYGYTF. DNA of the CDR3: TGTGCCAGCGCCGGGACAGGGAACTATGGCTACACCTTC.